A single sample is the source of the 30 T cell receptor beta chains below, sequenced in a study of CD8+ T cells in alopecia areata. Reverse transcribed after extraction, RNA yielded cDNA as the sequencing template. Assay used: immunoSEQ multiplex PCR; TCRdb lists only in-frame clones, some missing. The table records 100,000 to 150,000 clones, roughly 54% of them present only once. Material: CD4+ T cells sorted from blood, obtained at week 0. The receptor set was obtained from a human donor with alopecia areata.

This clone turned up a few times. The chain recombines TRBV5-4 with TRBJ2-7; D gene unclear. The CDR3 consists of 13 residues. The germline CDR1 and CDR2 sequences are SGHNT and YYREEE (reference sequence). The V end lost 0 bases, the J end lost 5 bases, and 9 bases lay between the germline ends. The CDR3 reads CASSLDNPDEQYF. The CDR3 DNA reads TGTGCCAGCAGCTTGGACAACCCGGACGAGCAGTACTTC. The full variable domain, rest sourced from reference TRBV5-4 and TRBJ2-7, is ETGVTQSPTHLIKTRGQQVTLRCSSQSGHNTVSWYQQALGQGPQFIFQYYREEENGRGNFPPRFSGLQFPNYSSELNVNALELDDSALYLCASSLDNPDEQYFGPGTRLTVT.

Regarding this clone: This CDR3 is also generated by other DNA sequences in the sample. The chain carries TRBV5-1 and TRBJ2-7, with no clear D. Germline loops: CDR1 SGHRS, CDR2 YFSETQ. This CDR3 is built from 14 residues. V was cut by 0 bases and J by 1 base, with 8 bases left in between. CDR3 coding DNA: TGCGCCAGCAGCTTGGGTGACAAGTCCTACGAGCAGTACTTC. It encodes CASSLGDKSYEQYF.

This clone was observed a handful of times. The CDR3 coding sequence is TGTGCCAGTAGTGTCCCGGGACAGGCCGTCACTGAAGCTTTCTTT. Translation gives CASSVPGQAVTEAFF. This chain joins TRBV19 and TRBJ1-1; TRBD1 matches 8 bases. J gave up 4 bases and V 5 bases, and 9 bases lay outside the gene matches. In germline, CDR1 is LNHDA, CDR2 SQIVND (reference sequence). The CDR3 totals 15 residues.

This clone was counted only a few times. V is TRBV29-1 and J is TRBJ2-7; D remains ambiguous. Per germline, CDR1 SQVTM and CDR2 ANQGSEA. The length of the CDR3 is 13 residues. The V gene lost 7 bases and the J gene lost 0 bases, with 13 bases spanning the gap. CDR3 nucleotides: TGCAGCGGACCCTTTGCCCGCTCCTACGAGCAGTACTTC. Translated: CSGPFARSYEQYF.

The chain has TRBV15 and TRBJ1-1; D remains unclear. Trimming cost V 0 bases and J 4 bases, with 9 bases left between them. The germline CDR1 and CDR2 sequences are LNHNV and YYDKDF (reference sequence). This CDR3 comprises 14 residues. The CDR3 bases are TGTGCCACCAGCAGAGATCCCGGAATCACTGAAGCTTTCTTT. The encoded protein is CATSRDPGITEAFF. Full variable domain (rest looked up from reference TRBV15 and TRBJ1-1): DAMVIQNPRYQVTQFGKPVTLSCSQTLNHNVMYWYQQKSSQAPKLLFHYYDKDFNNEADTPDNFQSRRPNTSFCFLDIRSPGLGDTAMYLCATSRDPGITEAFFGQGTRLTVV.

The genes are TRBV9 and TRBJ2-5; D possibly uses TRBD1 or TRBD2 (6 bases each). The CDR3 spans 14 residues. The germline V and J ends were trimmed by 4 bases and 9 bases, with 19 bases remaining between them. Per the germline V gene, CDR1 is SGDLS and CDR2 is YYNGEE. The CDR3 is CASSPPGKGGSQYF. CDR3 coding DNA: TGTGCCAGCAGCCCACCCGGGAAAGGGGGGTCCCAGTACTTC.

This sequence joins TRBV5-4 and TRBJ1-2, with D possibly being TRBD1 (5 bases). The CDR3 is made up of 16 amino acids. Germline V gene data show CDR1 as SGHNT and CDR2 as YYREEE (reference sequence). V lost 5 bases and J lost 0, with 17 bases in between. The CDR3 DNA follows: TGTGCCAGCAGTTTTGGGGACGCTTCGACTAACTATGGCTACACCTTC. It yields the protein CASSFGDASTNYGYTF.

This clone was observed a few times. The J gene is TRBJ2-7, the V gene TRBV7-9, with 10 bases identical to TRBD1. Per the germline V gene, CDR1 is SEHNR and CDR2 is FQNEAQ (reference sequence). This CDR3 spans 15 amino acids. Trimming at V came to 5 bases and at J to 4 bases, leaving 8 bases not matched to a gene. Here the CDR3 DNA reads TGTGCCAGCAGCCCCGAGGGACAGGGGAGTTACGAGCAGTACTTC. It translates to CASSPEGQGSYEQYF. Supplemented by reference TRBV7-9 and TRBJ2-7, the full variable domain reads DTGVSQNPRHKITKRGQNVTFRCDPISEHNRLYWYRQTLGQGPEFLTYFQNEAQLEKSRLLSDRFSAERPKGSFSTLEIQRTEQGDSAMYLCASSPEGQGSYEQYFGPGTRLTVT.

The chain combines TRBV11-2 with TRBJ2-5; TRBD2 matches at 8 bases. With V trimmed by 5 bases and J by 5 bases, 10 bases remained unmatched. The CDR3 runs to 15 residues. Germline V gene lookup returns CDR1 SGHAT and CDR2 FQNNGV. This CDR3 is CASSPRGGSGETQYF. The DNA of the CDR3 is TGTGCCAGCAGCCCCCGGGGGGGGTCTGGTGAGACCCAGTACTTC.

Written as DNA, the CDR3 is TGTGCCAGCAGCCCGTCGGGACAGGGAGGCTACACCTTC. It encodes CASSPSGQGGYTF. The rearrangement uses TRBV6-6 and TRBJ1-2; 9 positions agree with TRBD1. V gave up 6 bases and J gave up 8 bases; unmatched junction bases: 7. Looked up from germline, CDR1 is MNHNY and CDR2 is SVGAGI (reference sequence). The CDR3 length is 13 residues.

The chain combines TRBV9 with TRBJ2-1; no reliable D call. CDR1 SGDLS and CDR2 YYNGEE come from the germline V gene. V shed 5 bases and J shed 4 bases, with 16 bases lying between them. CDR3 length equals 15 residues. CDR3 residues: CASRPPGPGYNEQFF. CDR3 DNA sequence: TGTGCCAGCAGGCCTCCGGGCCCCGGGTACAATGAGCAGTTCTTC.

The rearrangement links TRBV30 to TRBJ1-1; perhaps TRBD1 as D (5 bases). V was cut by 0 bases and J by 7 bases, with 12 bases left in between. CDR3 length equals 13 residues. Germline CDR1 GTSNPN, CDR2 SVGIG (reference sequence). The CDR3 sequence: CAWSVGVPGEAFF. As DNA, the CDR3 is TGTGCCTGGAGTGTAGGGGTCCCAGGTGAAGCTTTCTTT.

The genes are TRBV27 and TRBJ2-7, with D maybe TRBD1 (5 bases). V was clipped by 1 base and J by 6 bases, with 10 bases between them. The CDR3 has 13 residues. Germline assignment: CDR1 MNHEY and CDR2 SMNVEV (reference sequence). The CDR3 region is CASSLFRQTEQYF. CDR3 in DNA: TGTGCCAGCAGTTTATTTAGACAGACCGAGCAGTACTTC.

This clone was picked up a small number of times. The gene calls are TRBV2 and TRBJ2-3; the D is unclear. CDR3 size: 14 residues. V was pared by 8 bases and J by 0 bases, with 12 bases between. Germline V gene sequence: CDR1 SNHLY, CDR2 FYNNEI. The CDR3 nucleotides read TGTGCCAGCTCGGGCCAGTCTAGCACAGATACGCAGTATTTT. Protein sequence: CASSGQSSTDTQYF.

The CDR3 spells CASSELSSGANVLTF. As DNA, the CDR3 is TGTGCCAGCAGTGAATTGAGCTCTGGGGCCAACGTCCTGACTTTC. V usage is TRBV2 and J usage is TRBJ2-6; no definite D call. Trimming cost V 2 bases and J 0 bases, with 5 bases left between them. This CDR3 is 15 amino acids long. The germline CDR1 and CDR2 sequences are SNHLY and FYNNEI.

The chain uses TRBV7-9 and TRBJ1-5, with 10 bases aligning to TRBD1. Germline trimming cut 5 bases from V and 2 bases from J; bases unmatched to any gene: 6. This CDR3 spans 16 amino acids. Germline CDR1 is SEHNR and CDR2 is FQNEAQ (reference sequence). CDR3 sequence: CASSPYGTGGNQPQHF. In DNA form, the CDR3 reads TGTGCCAGCAGCCCTTACGGGACAGGGGGCAATCAGCCCCAGCATTTT.

The chain has TRBV10-3 and TRBJ1-2; D is perhaps TRBD1 (6 bases). Trimming left V 2 bases short and J 3 bases short, with 16 bases between. This CDR3 is built from 16 residues. Germline values: CDR1 ENHRY, CDR2 SYGVKD. The CDR3 is CAISEAGTRRYYGYTF. The CDR3, as DNA: TGTGCCATCAGTGAGGCCGGGACACGGAGATACTATGGCTACACCTTC.

The CDR3 is CASSYEGEQYF. Here the CDR3 DNA reads TGTGCCAGCAGTTACGAGGGCGAGCAGTACTTC. The chain is built from TRBV6-5 and TRBJ2-7, with D maybe TRBD2 (5 bases). CDR3 size: 11 residues. CDR1 is MNHEY and CDR2 is SVGAGI in the germline V gene. The ends were cut back, 2 bases at V and 6 bases at J, with 5 bases in the middle.

The genes are TRBV19 and TRBJ2-7; TRBD1 matches 7 bases. The CDR3 length is 14 residues. Looked up from germline, CDR1 is LNHDA and CDR2 is SQIVND (reference sequence). V shed 8 bases and J 1 base; nucleotides not matched to a gene: 8. In DNA, the CDR3 is TGTGCCAGTCGACTCGGGACAGCTTCCTACGAGCAGTACTTC. Translation gives CASRLGTASYEQYF.

The gene calls are TRBV5-1 and TRBJ1-5; 7 bases are shared with TRBD1. Germline CDR1 reads SGHRS; CDR2 reads YFSETQ. The CDR3 covers 15 residues. With V trimmed by 3 bases and J by 0 bases, 3 bases remained unmatched. The CDR3, as DNA: TGCGCCAGCAGCTCGCAGGGGGATAGCAATCAGCCCCAGCATTTT. Translated: CASSSQGDSNQPQHF.

CDR3 DNA: TGTGCCAGCAGGGCGATCCGTGGTTGGGAGCAGTACTTC. It codes for CASRAIRGWEQYF. The chain carries TRBV6-1 and TRBJ2-7; D ambiguous. V was clipped by 6 bases and J by 7 bases, with 16 bases between them. This CDR3 spans 13 amino acids. Per the germline V gene, CDR1 is MNHNS and CDR2 is SASEGT.

J is TRBJ1-1 and V is TRBV5-1; 7 bases map to TRBD1. J was trimmed by 4 bases and V by 2 bases; bases with no gene match: 8. The CDR3 length is 15 residues. Per the germline V gene, CDR1 is SGHRS and CDR2 is YFSETQ. CDR3 amino acids: CASSFRGEFSTEAFF. The DNA of the CDR3 is TGCGCCAGCAGCTTCAGGGGGGAATTTAGCACTGAAGCTTTCTTT. Filled out from reference TRBV5-1 and TRBJ1-1, the complete variable domain reads KAGVTQTPRYLIKTRGQQVTLSCSPISGHRSVSWYQQTPGQGLQFLFEYFSETQRNKGNFPGRFSGRQFSNSRSEMNVSTLELGDSALYLCASSFRGEFSTEAFFGQGTRLTVV.

This chain links TRBV7-2 with TRBJ2-1; D perhaps matches TRBD1 (5 bases). Germline V lookup: CDR1 SGHTA, CDR2 FQGNSA. V shed 3 bases and J shed 7 bases, with 7 bases lying between them. CDR3 length: 12 residues. The CDR3 here is CASSFGANEQFF. CDR3 coding DNA: TGTGCCAGCAGCTTTGGGGCAAATGAGCAGTTCTTC.

The rearrangement links TRBV5-1 to TRBJ2-2, with D possibly being TRBD2 (5 bases). V lost 4 bases to trimming and J lost 5 bases, with 15 bases between them. The CDR3 covers 15 residues. Germline lookup yields CDR1 SGHRS and CDR2 YFSETQ. CDR3 nucleotides: TGCGCCAGCAGCGGACTGGGAACGGGGACCGGGGAGCTGTTTTTT. Encoded protein: CASSGLGTGTGELFF.

This clone was observed a handful of times. The chain carries TRBV28 and TRBJ2-4; 7 positions agree with TRBD1. Trimming cost V 5 bases and J 14 bases; bases outside gene matches: 15. Germline V gene sequence: CDR1 MDHEN, CDR2 SYDVKM. The CDR3 is 14 residues long. CDR3: CASSPRATGKGEYF. The CDR3 nucleotides read TGTGCCAGCAGTCCCCGTGCGACAGGGAAGGGGGAGTACTTC.

This clone was seen a few times. The chain has TRBV14 and TRBJ2-2; D not resolved. Germline-derived CDR1 and CDR2 are SGHDN and FVKESK. The CDR3 is made up of 13 amino acids. V was pared by 3 bases and J by 2 bases, with 4 bases between. For the CDR3, the DNA is TGTGCCAGCAGCCAGCTAAACACCGGGGAGCTGTTTTTT. This translates into CASSQLNTGELFF.

This clone was seen only a few times. The chain carries TRBV19 and TRBJ1-1; 7 bases line up with TRBD1. Germline lookup yields CDR1 LNHDA and CDR2 SQIVND (reference sequence). The CDR3 consists of 15 residues. The junction had 5 bases not matched to a gene; V was cut back by 4 bases and J by 0 bases. This chain's CDR3 is CASSRDRLMNTEAFF. DNA for the CDR3: TGTGCCAGTAGTAGGGACAGACTTATGAACACTGAAGCTTTCTTT. The variable domain in full, with the rest retrieved from reference TRBV19 and TRBJ1-1, is DGGITQSPKYLFRKEGQNVTLSCEQNLNHDAMYWYRQDPGQGLRLIYYSQIVNDFQKGDIAEGYSVSREKKESFPLTVTSAQKNPTAFYLCASSRDRLMNTEAFFGQGTRLTVV.

The chain has TRBV4-3 and TRBJ2-7; TRBD2 agrees at 9 bases. The CDR3 contains 15 residues. Per germline, CDR1 LGHNA and CDR2 YSLEER. V was pared by 8 bases and J by 4 bases, with 12 bases of the junction left unmatched. DNA of the CDR3: TGCGCCAGCGGCCCTAGCGGGACCTCTGGTTACGAGCAGTACTTC. As protein: CASGPSGTSGYEQYF.

This chain connects TRBV7-9 to TRBJ2-5; 8 nucleotides agree with TRBD2. Germline V lookup: CDR1 SEHNR, CDR2 FQNEAQ (reference sequence). The V segment lost 1 base and the J segment 0 bases; nucleotides outside the gene matches: 7. CDR3 size: 17 residues. The DNA of the CDR3 is TGTGCCAGCAGCTTAGAGGTCGGCGGGGGGAACCAAGAGACCCAGTACTTC. Translation: CASSLEVGGGNQETQYF.

This clone was recorded once. The chain combines TRBV5-4 with TRBJ1-1, with D hard to call. Trimming took 2 bases from V and 2 from J, leaving 7 bases between them. The CDR3 runs to 13 residues. Germline V CDR1 and CDR2: SGHNT, YYREEE (reference sequence). CDR3 amino acids: CASSFYRNTEAFF. The CDR3 DNA reads as TGTGCCAGCAGCTTTTATAGAAACACTGAAGCTTTCTTT.